This TCR beta chain was captured in a study of blood T cell repertoires in COVID-19. This clone has a handful of counts. Source study methods: Reference gene primer amplification in the assay estimated nucleated cell counts. Using immunoSEQ multiplex PCR, the repertoire was profiled, and TCRdb retains in-frame clones only, with some absent. The D gene and trimming were derived from the DNA, and the V and J assignments and clone size from that table. The sample records some 96,000 clones, 70% to 90% being singletons. The clonotype was recovered from a human donor in a cohort sampled during active COVID-19. Sequencing input: peripheral blood.

For the CDR3, the DNA is TGTGCCAGCAGCCCGGGACTAGCGACCACCTACGAGCAGTACTTC. It specifies CASSPGLATTYEQYF. The V call is TRBV5-4, the J call TRBJ2-7; TRBD2 matches 10 bases. Germline trimming cut 4 bases from V and 2 bases from J; bases unmatched to any gene: 6. Germline V CDR1 and CDR2: SGHNT, YYREEE (reference sequence). The CDR3 covers 15 residues.